This T cell receptor beta chain was observed in a study of CD8 T cells in ankylosing spondylitis. Points on this clonotype: What it recognizes is unknown.

The study's findings and limits: For ankylosing spondylitis blood, a TCR beta motif of eight or nine highly homologous variants appeared characteristic. Disease-linked clones were found to be CD8+ and relatively rare in peripheral blood.

The CDR3 covers 13 residues. The V gene end was trimmed by 6 bases and the J gene end by 4 bases; junction bases not matched to a gene: 9. Germline lookup yields CDR1 SQVTM and CDR2 ANQGSEA. TCRdb recomputed calls from the 5' RACE reads with MiXCR, one row per CDR3 protein. The sample holds 700,000 to 850,000 distinct CDR3 sequences; about an eighth are singletons and the top ten take 0.51%. The J gene is TRBJ2-7, the V gene TRBV29-1; 7 bases are shared with TRBD2. The origin of this receptor is a male donor with ankylosing spondylitis. Sequenced: blood, either unsorted or a sorted T cell fraction (not recorded which). This CDR3 reads CSVVGGVSYEQYF. CDR3 nucleotide sequence: TGCAGCGTGGTTGGGGGGGTGAGTTACGAGCAGTACTTC.